Each of the 15 T cell receptor beta chains below was sequenced from the same sample in a study of blood T cells in healthy people across ages. A second PCR, run for about 6 to 11 cycles, used a sample-barcoded 5' primer plus a J-beta primer mix. One entry per CDR3 protein results from TCRdb running MiXCR on the 5' RACE reads. The profile shows some 880,000 distinct CDR3 sequences, roughly 35% of them singletons. The sample consisted of blood. The receptors were gathered from a man younger than 35 in good health.

This clonotype was observed a handful of times. The rearrangement joins TRBV5-1 to TRBJ2-2; D unresolved. V was trimmed by 1 base and J by 6 bases, leaving 16 bases between them. This CDR3 is 16 amino acids long. Germline CDR1 reads SGHRS; CDR2 reads YFSETQ. In nucleotides, the CDR3 is TGCGCCAGCAGCTTGTCGCCTCTAGGTGTGTCCGGGGAGCTGTTTTTT. It is translated as CASSLSPLGVSGELFF.

This clonotype was detected once. This may be a read error: a much more frequent sequence differs by one nucleotide. The CDR3 region is CTSRSGQGGGYTF. CDR3 sequence (DNA): TGTACCAGCAGATCGGGACAGGGTGGTGGCTACACCTTC. This chain joins TRBV12-3 or TRBV12-4 and TRBJ1-2, with 9 bases aligning to TRBD1. The CDR3 spans 13 residues.

As regards this clonotype: A clone one base away is much larger, so this may be a read error. V is TRBV4-1 and J is TRBJ1-2, with D perhaps matching TRBD1 (5 bases). V lost 0 bases and J lost 6, with 14 bases in between. Germline V gene sequence: CDR1 MGHRA, CDR2 YSYEKL. The CDR3 length is 15 residues. The CDR3 loop is CASSQDATDNDGYTF. CDR3 bases: TGCGCCAGCAGCCAAGATGCGACAGACAACGATGGCTACACCTTC.

The J gene is TRBJ2-4, the V gene TRBV20-1, with a possible D match to TRBD2 (6 bases). Matching the DNA end better, TRBJ2-7 makes the J call doubtful. Germline assignment: CDR1 DFQATT and CDR2 SNEGSKA (reference sequence). The CDR3 contains 14 residues. The DNA for the CDR3 is TGCAGTGCTAGAGGGGACTCCCGGTTTTACGAGCAGTACTTC. It encodes CSARGDSRFYEQYF.

In this sample, this clonotype turned up a few times. The chain has TRBV3-1 and TRBJ2-7, with TRBD2 matching 14 bases. The CDR3 is 18 amino acids. Germline V CDR1 and CDR2: LGHDT, YNNKEL (reference sequence). The ends lost 4 bases at V and 2 bases at J; junction bases unmatched: 10. The CDR3 DNA reads TGTGCCAGCAGCCTAATGGCTCCGGGACTAGCGGGGGCCTACGAGCAGTACTTC. This translates into CASSLMAPGLAGAYEQYF.

This clonotype was counted between two and nine times. The V and J genes are TRBV5-1 and TRBJ2-6; 13 positions agree with TRBD2. Germline V gene data show CDR1 as SGHRS and CDR2 as YFSETQ. With V trimmed by 1 base and J by 4 bases, 11 bases remained unmatched. The CDR3 runs 20 residues. This CDR3 is CASSLPRTSGGAVGANVLTF. DNA of the CDR3: TGCGCCAGCAGCTTGCCACGTACTAGCGGGGGGGCTGTGGGGGCCAACGTCCTGACTTTC.

This clonotype has more than one count but fewer than ten. The J gene is TRBJ2-5, the V gene TRBV9; 7 bases agree with TRBD1. Germline assignment: CDR1 SGDLS and CDR2 YYNGEE. V was clipped by 3 bases and J by 2 bases; unmatched bases: 7. The CDR3 runs to 15 residues. Here the CDR3 reads CASSESGTVQETQYF. In DNA form, the CDR3 reads TGTGCCAGCAGCGAATCCGGGACAGTTCAAGAGACCCAGTACTTC.

This clonotype was seen only a few times. The chain employs TRBV12-5 and TRBJ2-1; TRBD1 matches 9 bases. Per the germline V gene, CDR1 is LGHNT and CDR2 is FRNRAP. The trim removed 1 base at V and 8 bases at J, leaving 12 bases unmatched. CDR3 length equals 17 residues. The CDR3 reads CASGLDLGGQGAHEQFF. In nucleotides, the CDR3 is TGTGCTAGTGGTTTGGACTTAGGGGGACAGGGTGCCCATGAGCAGTTCTTC.

The V gene is TRBV29-1, the J gene TRBJ2-7; TRBD2 matches 10 bases. V was clipped by 6 bases and J by 4 bases; unmatched bases: 9. Germline CDR1 SQVTM, CDR2 ANQGSEA. The CDR3 has 14 residues. The CDR3 DNA reads TGCAGCGTGACCCTAGCGGGAGTTCCTTACGAGCAGTACTTC. Translated, it gives CSVTLAGVPYEQYF.

The gene calls are TRBV6-1 and TRBJ1-4; D remains unclear. Trimming removed 6 bases at V and 6 bases at J, with 20 bases between. Germline-derived CDR1 and CDR2 are MNHNS and SASEGT. The CDR3 runs 16 residues. The CDR3 sequence is CASSLYPGREDEKLFF. The CDR3 DNA follows: TGTGCCAGCAGCCTCTACCCGGGGAGGGAGGATGAAAAACTGTTTTTT.

The chain carries TRBV12-3 or TRBV12-4 and TRBJ2-1; D remains ambiguous. The CDR3 runs 14 residues. Trimming took 5 bases from V and 0 from J, leaving 8 bases between them. The CDR3 DNA follows: TGTGCCAGCAGTCCAGAGGTCTCCTACAATGAGCAGTTCTTC. Residues: CASSPEVSYNEQFF.

This clonotype was recorded once. The chain links TRBV20-1 to TRBJ1-1, with D uncertain. The CDR3 spans 12 residues. Trimming stripped 3 bases from V and 10 bases from J, with 15 bases between. CDR1 is DFQATT and CDR2 is SNEGSKA in the germline V gene (reference sequence). CDR3 coding DNA: TGCAGTGCTAGTTTACTAGGAAGGTCAGCTTTCTTT. The encoded protein is CSASLLGRSAFF.

This clonotype was observed a few times. The V call is TRBV10-3, the J call TRBJ1-1; maybe TRBD1 (5 bases). This CDR3 has 12 residues. Deletions cut 2 bases from V and 4 bases from J, with 5 bases between. Germline V lookup: CDR1 ENHRY, CDR2 SYGVKD. The CDR3: CAISEGGTEAFF. The CDR3 coding sequence is TGTGCCATCAGTGAGGGGGGCACTGAAGCTTTCTTT.

The chain combines TRBV5-1 with TRBJ2-2; 10 nucleotides match TRBD2. Germline loops: CDR1 SGHRS, CDR2 YFSETQ. J lost 4 bases, V lost 3 bases, and 15 bases had no gene match. CDR3 length equals 19 residues. DNA of the CDR3: TGCGCCAGCAGCTCGTTTGGTCTTCCGGGACTAGCGTCCACCGGGGAGCTGTTTTTT. Translation gives CASSSFGLPGLASTGELFF.

This chain uses TRBV5-1 with TRBJ1-2; 9 bases map to TRBD1. V was pared by 4 bases and J by 6 bases, with 10 bases of the junction left unmatched. Germline CDR1 and CDR2: SGHRS and YFSETQ. CDR3 length: 15 amino acids. CDR3 amino acids: CASSRAAGQGHGYTF. The CDR3 region has the DNA TGCGCCAGCAGCCGTGCCGCGGGACAGGGCCATGGCTACACCTTC.